This record concerns one T cell receptor (beta chain) sequence. What this receptor recognizes is not known. Per-nucleotide qualities are absent, and no much larger clonotype sits a single base away. Each collaborating institution followed its own protocols to collect whole blood in K2EDTA tubes. For TCRbeta analysis, collaborator samples were shipped as frozen whole blood, as isolated PBMCs, or as DNA extracted from either sample type. The CDR3 spans 11 residues, from the cysteine through the phenylalanine. Only the CDR3 portion is preserved as DNA: 33 bases, with reading frame beginning at the first base. V is reduced by 5 bases and J by 10 bases, leaving a spacing of 11 bases between them. The germline V gene gives CDR1 as SGHAT and CDR2 as FQNNGV. These data originate in a study of blood T cell repertoires in COVID-19 (dated by TCRdb to the early 2020s). Context from the whole study: Collaborator samples came from the United States, Italy and Spain and covered acute and convalescent phases of COVID-19. The material from the prospective study consisted of cDNA or gDNA derived from T cells, B-cell-depleted T cells, or PBMCs. The dataset comprised deeply sampled blood TCRbeta repertoires from subjects exposed to, actively infected with, or recovered from COVID-19. The repertoires were released in a freely available public database meant as a resource for research on the immune response to SARS-CoV-2. Samples came from the ongoing ImmuneRACE study (first 160 participants) plus 1,254 subjects from 6 global collaborators. Nearly every sample came with metadata listing a de-identified subject ID, COVID-19 status, age in years and sex. Where HLA class I and class II types were available, the types were taken from metadata supplied by the sample provider, not from assay-based typing. Study-level results and caveats: The amount of clinical and demographic metadata varied by source and participant and was provided uncurated.

The immunoSEQ Assay, a bias-controlled multiplex PCR, was used to amplify TCRbeta CDR3 regions from genomic DNA. Per the source publication's procedure: Within the assay, amplification of reference gene primers was used to estimate how many nucleated cells each sample contained. To quantify the absolute abundance of each unique TCRbeta CDR3 rearrangement, sequence reads were collapsed and filtered. Productive Simpson clonality was computed per sample as the square root of Simpson's diversity index over productive rearrangements. Drawn from immuneACCESS, this table holds only the in-frame rearrangements with V and J called that TCRdb kept. Clones are partly lost; checked studies trace under half to an unresolved V gene and leave the rest unexplained. V, J and clone size are taken as reported in that table, and D and trimming were inferred from the DNA itself. Present in this sample are a few hundred thousand clones, more than 65% of which were seen just once. 3.1% of the sample is in the top ten clones.

The receptor chain draws on TRBV11-2 and TRBJ1-1; too little of a D gene remains to name it. The sequence was obtained from a woman aged 18-29 years with acute or convalescent COVID-19. The sequenced material came from peripheral blood. The CDR3 corresponds to CASSPLFRAFF. The DNA sequence is as follows: TGTGCCAGCAGCCCCCTGTTTCGAGCTTTCTTT.